One and the same sample provided the 4 T cell receptor beta chains below, sequenced in a study of chemoradiotherapy in HPV16-positive cancers. The method was immunoSEQ multiplex PCR; TCRdb's version includes in-frame clones alone and lacks a portion of them. The sample contains about 880 clones, 70% to 75% of which appear only once. The sequencing used tumor tissue, collected from a patient who underwent chemoradiotherapy. The receptors stem from a human donor with HPV-associated anogenital cancer.

V and J are TRBV4-1 and TRBJ2-1, with D unclear. V lost 1 base and J 9 bases, leaving 10 bases between the germline ends. This CDR3 is built from 13 residues. Germline V lookup: CDR1 MGHRA, CDR2 YSYEKL. CDR3 loop: CASSQAEHAEQFF. The CDR3 DNA reads as TGCGCCAGCAGCCAAGCCGAGCACGCTGAGCAGTTCTTC.

The V and J genes are TRBV27 and TRBJ1-6; 9 positions match TRBD1. The length of the CDR3 is 16 residues. With V trimmed by 5 bases and J by 6 bases, 8 bases remained unmatched. Germline-derived CDR1 and CDR2 are MNHEY and SMNVEV (reference sequence). CDR3 protein: CASSREQGARNSPLHF. The CDR3 nucleotides are TGTGCCAGCAGTAGAGAACAGGGGGCTCGTAATTCACCCCTCCACTTT.

The rearrangement uses TRBV7-2 and TRBJ1-5; 10 bases align to TRBD1. V was pared by 4 bases and J by 10 bases, with 10 bases of the junction left unmatched. CDR1 is SGHTA, CDR2 FQGNSA, per germline. The CDR3 length is 15 residues. CDR3: CASSSLPGTGVPQHF. The CDR3 nucleotides are TGTGCCAGCAGCTCCCTTCCCGGGACAGGGGTACCCCAGCATTTT.

The chain combines TRBV12-5 with TRBJ1-4; D gene unclear. Deletions cut 5 bases from V and 5 bases from J, with 24 bases between. Germline values: CDR1 LGHNT, CDR2 FRNRAP. This CDR3 spans 18 amino acids. CDR3: CASGEVNCLPVDNEKLFF. In nucleotides, the CDR3 is TGTGCTAGTGGTGAGGTCAACTGTCTCCCAGTCGACAATGAAAAACTGTTTTTT.